This T cell receptor (beta chain) stems from a study of T-cell memory formation after mild COVID-19. The wider study: Across donors, TCR clusters were largely donor specific. Study observations and caveats: Cross-reactive memory appears to have joined, as suggested by some responding clones showing up in pre-infection memory. Contracting clones from day 15 to 85 had balanced CD4/CD8; later expanders favoured CD4+.

Researchers used 5'RACE with constant-segment primers to make TCR alpha and TCR beta cDNA libraries that carry sample barcodes and UMIs. TCRdb re-called the 5' RACE reads with MiXCR, one entry per CDR3 protein. The sample gives about 410,000 distinct CDR3 sequences, more than 15% of which show up once; roughly a fifth is in the top ten. As to this clonotype: No antigen is known for it.

Material for sequencing was PBMCs or a T cell subset sorted from them (not recorded which). The sequence came from a young man who had mild COVID-19 (a few samples of this study predate the infection). Cell type and time point are not known.

This chain's CDR3 is CASGLGIQGRTDTQYF. As DNA, the CDR3 is TGTGCTAGTGGTTTGGGTATACAGGGTAGGACAGATACGCAGTATTTT. The chain employs TRBV12-5 and TRBJ2-3; perhaps TRBD1 as D (6 bases). Germline-derived CDR1 and CDR2 are LGHNT and FRNRAP. This CDR3 spans 16 amino acids. Trimming removed 1 base from V and 3 bases from J, with 14 bases in between.